A single sample gave rise to the 30 T cell receptor beta chains below, sequenced in a study of control samples from healthy donors and cancer patients. Profiled with immunoSEQ multiplex PCR; TCRdb holds only in-frame clones, not every one. The profile shows some 110,000 clones, 83% of them singletons. Input material: blood. The receptors come from a woman aged 45-65 years in good health.

Remarks on this clone: A read error may account for a junction end that differs from germline. CDR3 amino acids: CSVVYQGTQYF. CDR3 DNA: TGCAGCGTTGTATACCAAGGGACCCAGTACTTC. This chain uses TRBV29-1 with TRBJ2-5; D unresolved. Germline V CDR1 and CDR2: SQVTM, ANQGSEA. The CDR3 totals 11 residues.

The J gene is TRBJ1-1, the V gene TRBV7-9; TRBD1 agrees at 7 bases. This CDR3 region has 16 residues. Germline CDR1 SEHNR, CDR2 FQNEAQ (reference sequence). After removal of 6 bases from V and 1 base from J, the junction contained 11 bases not matched to a gene. Here the CDR3 DNA reads TGTGCCAGCAGACGAGTTTCCGGGACAGCGAACACTGAAGCTTTCTTT. Its translation: CASRRVSGTANTEAFF.

This chain links TRBV4-2 with TRBJ1-3; D not certain. Deletions cut 0 bases from V and 0 bases from J, with 6 bases between. This CDR3 spans 15 amino acids. The germline V gene encodes CDR1 LGHNA and CDR2 YNFKEQ. DNA for the CDR3: TGTGCCAGCAGCCAAGACTTGAGCTCTGGAAACACCATATATTTT. Translation gives CASSQDLSSGNTIYF.

The CDR3 coding sequence is TGTGCCAGCAGCGGAGGCGGACTAAACTACGAGCAGTACTTC. Its translation: CASSGGGLNYEQYF. This sequence joins TRBV11-1 and TRBJ2-7, with D possibly matching TRBD2 (6 bases). V lost 5 bases and J lost 3, with 14 bases in between. Per the germline V gene, CDR1 is SGHAT and CDR2 is FQDESV (reference sequence). The CDR3 has 14 residues.

V gene TRBV21-1 combines with J gene TRBJ1-5; TRBD1, the table's D call, was not compared with the DNA. TRBV21-1 is classified as a pseudogene. The CDR3 spans 17 residues. The CDR3 here is CASSKAKGAASNQPQHF. In DNA form, the CDR3 reads TGTGCCAGCAGCAAAGCGAAAGGGGCGGCGAGCAATCAGCCCCAGCATTTT.

J is TRBJ1-6 and V is TRBV24-1; D may be TRBD1 (5 bases). V lost 3 bases and J lost 7, with 12 bases in between. Germline-derived CDR1 and CDR2 are KGHDR and SFDVKD. The CDR3 is 15 amino acids. CDR3 nucleotide sequence: TGTGCCACCAGTGATAGTGGGGCGGGAAATTCACCCCTCCACTTT. This gives the protein CATSDSGAGNSPLHF.

The rearrangement uses TRBV19 and TRBJ1-1; 8 nucleotides agree with TRBD1. J was trimmed by 1 base and V by 5 bases; bases with no gene match: 6. CDR1 and CDR2 (germline): LNHDA, SQIVND (reference sequence). This CDR3 comprises 15 residues. The CDR3, as DNA: TGTGCCAGTAGTGCCCAGGACAGGGCGAACACTGAAGCTTTCTTT. Protein: CASSAQDRANTEAFF.

This clone appeared once. The junction departs from the called germline gene at one end, perhaps through a read error. Other DNA sequences of this sample code for an identical CDR3. J is TRBJ2-3 and V is TRBV11-2, with 7 bases identical to TRBD2. The CDR3 length is 15 residues. Germline loops: CDR1 SGHAT, CDR2 FQNNGV. The chain's CDR3 is CASSLRDYLGDTQYF. CDR3 DNA sequence: TGTGCCAGTAGCTTAAGGGACTATCTGGGAGATACGCAGTATTTT.

This sequence joins TRBV5-1 and TRBJ2-3; D remains unclear. The CDR3 has 14 residues. Germline-derived CDR1 and CDR2 are SGHRS and YFSETQ. With 0 bases removed from V and 0 bases from J, the gap between germline ends came to 5 bases. CDR3 sequence reads: CASSLGASTDTQYF. The CDR3 nucleotides read TGCGCCAGCAGCTTGGGTGCCAGCACAGATACGCAGTATTTT.

The chain couples TRBV24-1 to TRBJ1-1; D not resolved. The CDR3 length is 11 residues. Germline CDR1 KGHDR, CDR2 SFDVKD. The V gene lost 4 bases and the J gene lost 8 bases, with 7 bases spanning the gap. The CDR3 reads CATSEGNEAFF. The CDR3 DNA sequence: TGTGCCACCAGTGAGGGTAACGAAGCTTTCTTT.

The rearrangement links TRBV6-5 to TRBJ2-3; 11 bases match TRBD1. CDR3 size: 14 residues. CDR1 is MNHEY, CDR2 SVGAGI, per germline. V was pared by 7 bases and J by 5 bases, with 5 bases of the junction left unmatched. The CDR3 bases are TGTGCCAGCACTTTGGACAGGGGGCGAGATACGCAGTATTTT. Its translation: CASTLDRGRDTQYF.

V is TRBV4-3 and J is TRBJ2-1; TRBD1 aligns across 9 bases. The CDR3 totals 15 residues. Germline CDR1 and CDR2: LGHNA and YSLEER. With 1 base clipped from V and 7 bases from J, the junction kept 5 bases outside the gene matches. The CDR3 DNA sequence: TGCGCCAGCAGCCAAGGGACAGGGGCTAGAAATGAGCAGTTCTTC. Protein product: CASSQGTGARNEQFF.

The chain has TRBV7-8 and TRBJ2-7; D gene ambiguous. The length of the CDR3 is 11 residues. V was trimmed by 5 bases and J by 3 bases, leaving 5 bases between them. Per the germline V gene, CDR1 is SGHVS and CDR2 is FQNEAQ. In nucleotides, the CDR3 is TGTGCCAGCAGCCTACTCTACGAGCAGTACTTC. It codes for CASSLLYEQYF. The full variable domain, with the rest looked up from reference TRBV7-8 and TRBJ2-7, is GAGVSQSPRYKVAKRGQDVALRCDPISGHVSLFWYQQALGQGPEFLTYFQNEAQLDKSGLPSDRFFAERPEGSVSTLKIQRTQQEDSAVYLCASSLLYEQYFGPGTRLTVT.

The J gene is TRBJ2-7, the V gene TRBV7-2, with 11 bases fitting TRBD2. Unmatched junction bases numbered 3, after V lost 5 bases and J lost 3 bases. The CDR3 length is 14 residues. Germline CDR1 and CDR2: SGHTA and FQGNSA. The CDR3 nucleotides read TGTGCCAGCAGCGTTAGCGGGGGGGGCTACGAGCAGTACTTC. Protein sequence: CASSVSGGGYEQYF.

The chain joins TRBV28 to TRBJ2-7; the match to TRBD1 covers 7 bases. The CDR3 has 14 amino acids. The V segment lost 5 bases and the J segment 4 bases; nucleotides outside the gene matches: 8. Germline loops: CDR1 MDHEN, CDR2 SYDVKM. CDR3: CASSEPGQLYEQYF. The CDR3 DNA is TGTGCCAGCAGTGAACCGGGACAGTTATACGAGCAGTACTTC. Using reference TRBV28 and TRBJ2-7 for the parts outside the CDR3, the full variable domain is DVKVTQSSRYLVKRTGEKVFLECVQDMDHENMFWYRQDPGLGLRLIYFSYDVKMKEKGDIPEGYSVSREKKERFSLILESASTNQTSMYLCASSEPGQLYEQYFGPGTRLTVT.

This chain uses TRBV5-4 with TRBJ2-4; D not resolved. The CDR3 extends over 15 amino acids. Germline V gene data show CDR1 as SGHNT and CDR2 as YYREEE (reference sequence). Trimming left V 2 bases short and J 1 base short, with 10 bases between. The CDR3 region is CASSFFPGAKNIQYF. In DNA form, the CDR3 reads TGTGCCAGCAGCTTTTTTCCCGGGGCCAAAAACATTCAGTACTTC.

The chain links TRBV3-1 (or the pseudogene TRBV3-2) to TRBJ2-1; the D gene could be TRBD1 or TRBD2 (5 bases each). CDR1 is LGHDT, CDR2 YNNKEL, per germline (reference sequence). The CDR3 runs to 17 residues. The germline V and J ends were trimmed by 6 bases and 0 bases, with 18 bases remaining between them. The CDR3 protein is CASREGTARGSYNEQFF. CDR3 bases: TGTGCCAGCAGAGAGGGGACCGCGAGGGGCTCCTACAATGAGCAGTTCTTC.

The genes are TRBV15 and TRBJ2-3, with D hard to call. This CDR3 has 13 residues. CDR1 is LNHNV, CDR2 YYDKDF, per germline (reference sequence). Trimming removed 0 bases from V and 3 bases from J, with 4 bases in between. The chain's CDR3 is CATSREGTDTQYF. Written as DNA, the CDR3 is TGTGCCACCAGCAGAGAGGGGACAGATACGCAGTATTTT.

The V gene is TRBV5-1, the J gene TRBJ2-3; maybe TRBD1 (6 bases). CDR1 and CDR2 (germline): SGHRS, YFSETQ. V gave up 2 bases and J gave up 2 bases, with 9 bases separating them. CDR3 length equals 14 residues. The CDR3 DNA reads TGCGCCAGCAGCTTCCGGGACATCACAGATACGCAGTATTTT. Its translation is CASSFRDITDTQYF.

The chain has TRBV7-2 and TRBJ1-1, with D possibly being TRBD1 (6 bases). The CDR3 contains 13 residues. Trimming took off 4 bases at V and 4 bases at J, with 10 bases between the two ends. Germline V gene data show CDR1 as SGHTA and CDR2 as FQGNSA. In nucleotides, the CDR3 is TGTGCCAGCAGCTACATACAGGGCACTGAAGCTTTCTTT. It yields the protein CASSYIQGTEAFF.

The chain is built from TRBV2 and TRBJ1-4, with a possible D match to TRBD1 (5 bases). Germline assignment: CDR1 SNHLY and CDR2 FYNNEI. The V end was cut by 3 bases, the J end by 7 bases, with 9 bases between. The CDR3 is 13 amino acids. The CDR3 is CASSDGRGEKLFF. The CDR3 region has the DNA TGTGCCAGCAGTGACGGGAGGGGTGAAAAACTGTTTTTT.

J is TRBJ2-3 and V is TRBV7-6; D might be TRBD1 (5 bases). The length of the CDR3 is 15 residues. The V and J ends lost 1 base and 2 bases respectively, with 10 bases between them. Germline CDR1 reads SGHVS; CDR2 reads FNYEAQ. Here the CDR3 reads CASSLESRVTDTQYF. Here the CDR3 DNA reads TGTGCCAGCAGCTTAGAATCCAGGGTCACAGATACGCAGTATTTT.

A single count supports this clone. The chain links TRBV28 to TRBJ1-5; a weak D match, TRBD1 (5 bases). Germline V gene data show CDR1 as MDHEN and CDR2 as SYDVKM. The CDR3 sequence is 15 residues long. Trimming took off 7 bases at V and 4 bases at J, with 17 bases between the two ends. The CDR3 protein is CASTPVGRVNQPQHF. The CDR3 DNA reads TGTGCCAGCACCCCTGTGGGCAGGGTAAATCAGCCCCAGCATTTT.

This chain joins TRBV7-2 and TRBJ1-2, with unresolved D. The CDR3 length is 12 residues. CDR1 and CDR2 from the germline V gene are SGHTA and FQGNSA. V lost 3 bases to trimming and J lost 8 bases, with 10 bases between them. In DNA, the CDR3 is TGTGCCAGCAGCTTGGGGTCCGGGGGCTACACCTTC. It specifies CASSLGSGGYTF.

CDR3 region: CATSREPGGVYEQYF. The DNA for the CDR3 is TGTGCCACCAGCAGAGAACCCGGGGGGGTCTACGAGCAGTACTTC. The V and J genes are TRBV15 and TRBJ2-7; 8 bases agree with TRBD2. Germline V gives CDR1 LNHNV, CDR2 YYDKDF (reference sequence). Germline trimming cut 0 bases from V and 3 bases from J; bases unmatched to any gene: 4. The CDR3 is 15 amino acids. Based on the CDR3 plus reference TRBV15 and TRBJ2-7, the full variable domain is DAMVIQNPRYQVTQFGKPVTLSCSQTLNHNVMYWYQQKSSQAPKLLFHYYDKDFNNEADTPDNFQSRRPNTSFCFLDIRSPGLGDTAMYLCATSREPGGVYEQYFGPGTRLTVT.

This chain joins TRBV7-8 and TRBJ1-6; D is uncertain. The CDR3 runs to 17 residues. Per the germline V gene, CDR1 is SGHVS and CDR2 is FQNEAQ. Trimming cost V 2 bases and J 12 bases, with 23 bases left between them. CDR3 sequence: CASSLNNGQIANGPLHF. The CDR3 DNA is TGTGCCAGCAGCTTAAATAACGGCCAGATCGCGAATGGACCCCTCCACTTT.

This clone came up many times. The chain recombines TRBV28 with TRBJ1-6, with D possibly being TRBD1 (5 bases). The germline V and J ends were trimmed by 4 bases and 7 bases, with 11 bases remaining between them. Looked up from germline, CDR1 is MDHEN and CDR2 is SYDVKM. This CDR3 has 14 amino acids. The CDR3 sequence: CASSYGTGNSPLHF. The DNA for the CDR3 is TGTGCCAGCAGTTACGGGACGGGAAATTCACCCCTCCACTTT.

The rearrangement links TRBV30 to TRBJ1-3, with 9 bases identical to TRBD1. CDR1 and CDR2 from the germline V gene are GTSNPN and SVGIG (reference sequence). This CDR3 comprises 14 residues. V dropped 6 bases and J dropped 2; count of bases not matched to a gene: 5. DNA of the CDR3: TGTGCCTGTCTCACAGGGGGCACTGGAAACACCATATATTTT. This encodes CACLTGGTGNTIYF.

The CDR3 loop reads CASSLRRGRDTQYF. The CDR3 DNA is TGTGCCAGCAGTTTACGGCGGGGCCGGGATACGCAGTATTTT. The chain uses TRBV28 and TRBJ2-3; tentatively, D is TRBD2 (6 bases). Trimming cost V 2 bases and J 6 bases, with 12 bases left between them. Germline CDR1 and CDR2: MDHEN and SYDVKM. CDR3 length equals 14 residues. Using reference TRBV28 and TRBJ2-3 for the parts outside the CDR3, the full variable domain is DVKVTQSSRYLVKRTGEKVFLECVQDMDHENMFWYRQDPGLGLRLIYFSYDVKMKEKGDIPEGYSVSREKKERFSLILESASTNQTSMYLCASSLRRGRDTQYFGPGTRLTVL.

This clone was seen a few times. The chain couples TRBV11-2 to TRBJ2-7; D is ambiguous. Between the trimmed V and J ends, which lost 0 bases and 8 bases, there was a span of 11 bases. This CDR3 has 13 residues. Germline values: CDR1 SGHAT, CDR2 FQNNGV. The CDR3 spells CASSLDPVVQQYF. As DNA, the CDR3 is TGTGCCAGCAGCTTAGACCCCGTAGTCCAGCAGTACTTC.